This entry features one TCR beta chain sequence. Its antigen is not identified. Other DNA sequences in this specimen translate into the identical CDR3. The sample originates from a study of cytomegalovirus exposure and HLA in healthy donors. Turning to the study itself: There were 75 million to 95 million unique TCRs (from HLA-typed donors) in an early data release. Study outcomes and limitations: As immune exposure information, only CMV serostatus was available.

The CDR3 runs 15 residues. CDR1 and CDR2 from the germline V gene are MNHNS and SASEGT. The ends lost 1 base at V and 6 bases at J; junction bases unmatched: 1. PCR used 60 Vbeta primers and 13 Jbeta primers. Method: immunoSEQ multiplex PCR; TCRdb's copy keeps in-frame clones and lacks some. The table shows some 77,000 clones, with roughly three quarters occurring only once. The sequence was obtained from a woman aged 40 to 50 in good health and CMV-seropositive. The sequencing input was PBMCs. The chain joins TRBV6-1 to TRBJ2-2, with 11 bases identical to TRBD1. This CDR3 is CASSEGTGGAGELFF. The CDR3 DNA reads TGTGCCAGCAGTGAAGGGACAGGGGGCGCCGGGGAGCTGTTTTTT.